This T cell receptor beta chain is drawn from a study of blood T cells in healthy people across ages. Study overall: Template switching captured about one barcoded beta molecule per two T cells.

A sample-barcoded 5' primer and a J-beta primer mix were used in a second PCR of roughly 7 to 11 cycles. The template-switch adaptor was a 5' adaptor with 12 random nucleotides. It tagged each cDNA molecule. Using its own MiXCR run on the 5' RACE reads, TCRdb lists one record per CDR3 protein. This sample yields roughly 410,000 distinct CDR3 sequences, of which over 45% are seen a single time; around 49% belongs to the top ten. On this clonotype: The antigen remains undetermined.

The study, taken as a whole, reports: Diversity estimates drawn from one million T cells were deemed underestimates.

Germline V gives CDR1 MNHEY, CDR2 SVGAGI. The CDR3 is 16 residues long. Losses at the gene ends were 6 bases for V and 12 bases for J; bases not matched to a gene: 15. RNA extraction gave at least 6 micrograms of total RNA per sample. The receptor comes from a man aged 55 to 69 in good health. This rearrangement joins TRBV6-5 to TRBJ1-4; TRBD1 matches at 11 bases. The sequenced sample was blood. DNA for the CDR3: TGTGCCAGCAGCAAGTTCGGGACAGGGGGTAGCGGGCAACTGTTTTTT. This sequence encodes CASSKFGTGGSGQLFF.